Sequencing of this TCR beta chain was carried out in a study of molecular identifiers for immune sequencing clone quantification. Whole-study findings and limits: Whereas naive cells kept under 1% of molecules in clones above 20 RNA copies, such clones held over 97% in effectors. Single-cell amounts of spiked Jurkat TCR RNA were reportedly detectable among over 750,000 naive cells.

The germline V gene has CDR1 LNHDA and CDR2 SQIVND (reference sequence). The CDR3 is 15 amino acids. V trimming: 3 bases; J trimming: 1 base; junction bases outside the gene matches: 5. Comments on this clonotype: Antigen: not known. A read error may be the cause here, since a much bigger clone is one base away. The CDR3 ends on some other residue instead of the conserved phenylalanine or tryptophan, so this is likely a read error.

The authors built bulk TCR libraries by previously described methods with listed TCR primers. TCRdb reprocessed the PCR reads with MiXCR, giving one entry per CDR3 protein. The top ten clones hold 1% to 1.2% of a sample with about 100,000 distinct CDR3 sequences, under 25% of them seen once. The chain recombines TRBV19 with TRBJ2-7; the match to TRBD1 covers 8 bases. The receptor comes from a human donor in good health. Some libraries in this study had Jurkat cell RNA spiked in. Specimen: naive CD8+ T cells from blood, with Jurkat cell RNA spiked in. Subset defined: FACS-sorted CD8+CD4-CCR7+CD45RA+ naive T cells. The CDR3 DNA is TGTGCCAGTAGTATCGGACAGGGCATATCCTACGAGCAGTACTCC. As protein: CASSIGQGISYEQYS.